This T cell receptor (beta chain) was sequenced for a study of blood T cell repertoires in COVID-19 (dated by TCRdb to the early 2020s). Regarding the complete study: The collaborator samples originated in the United States, Italy and Spain and spanned the acute and convalescent phases of COVID-19. The prospective study material was composed of cDNA or gDNA derived from T cells, B-cell-depleted T cells, or PBMCs. The samples were drawn from the first 160 participants of the ongoing ImmuneRACE study and from over a thousand subjects provided by 6 global collaborators. The repertoires were released in a freely available public database meant as a resource for research on the immune response to SARS-CoV-2. HLA class I and class II types, where available, came from metadata supplied by the sample provider rather than from assay-based typing. Subjects who had been exposed to COVID-19, were actively infected with it, or had recovered from it provided the deeply sampled blood TCRbeta repertoires that made up the dataset. Sample metadata almost always included a de-identified subject ID, COVID-19 status, age in years and sex. Results the study describes overall, beyond this receptor: How much clinical and demographic metadata was included differed by source and by participant, and the metadata was provided uncurated.

Trimming removed 6 bases from V and 8 bases from J; the gene matches leave 10 bases unexplained. The CDR3 contains 16 residues, cysteine and phenylalanine counted. Only the CDR3 portion is preserved as DNA: 48 bases, with reading frame beginning at the first base. CDR1 WNHNN and CDR2 SYGVQD are derived from the germline V gene (reference sequence). A remark on this clone: The antigen it recognizes is unknown. No qualities accompany the bases; no much larger clone lies one base away.

TCRbeta CDR3 regions were amplified from genomic DNA by means of the immunoSEQ Assay, a bias-controlled multiplex PCR. Per the source publication's procedure: The number of nucleated cells in each sample was estimated by amplification of reference gene primers within the assay. To quantify the absolute abundance of each unique TCRbeta CDR3 rearrangement, sequence reads were collapsed and filtered. For each sample, productive Simpson clonality was calculated by taking the square root of Simpson's diversity index across productive rearrangements. Sourced from immuneACCESS, this table was stored by TCRdb with only in-frame sequences that have V and J called. A share of the clones is absent; for the studies checked, an unresolved V gene accounts for under half, and the remainder has no known explanation. The V and J calls and clone size are taken from that table; D and trimming were inferred from the DNA. This sample holds around 270,000 clones; roughly 86% were observed only once. The ten largest clones represent around 5% of the sample.

In Seattle, one collaborating source enrolled patients while the infection was active and tracked those patients longitudinally over the course of disease. Whole blood was collected in K2EDTA tubes by collaborating institutions according to the institutions' own protocols. For TCRbeta analysis, collaborators shipped samples as frozen whole blood, isolated PBMCs, or DNA extracted from either of those sample types. This sequence was found in an older woman with COVID-19, enrolled during active disease. Sequenced sample: peripheral blood. Here the chain combines TRBV10-1 and TRBJ2-1; 13 bases in between match TRBD2. The CDR3 has the sequence CASRAGTSGIRDEQFF. The sequence in DNA is TGCGCCAGCAGGGCCGGGACTAGCGGGATTCGGGATGAGCAGTTCTTC.